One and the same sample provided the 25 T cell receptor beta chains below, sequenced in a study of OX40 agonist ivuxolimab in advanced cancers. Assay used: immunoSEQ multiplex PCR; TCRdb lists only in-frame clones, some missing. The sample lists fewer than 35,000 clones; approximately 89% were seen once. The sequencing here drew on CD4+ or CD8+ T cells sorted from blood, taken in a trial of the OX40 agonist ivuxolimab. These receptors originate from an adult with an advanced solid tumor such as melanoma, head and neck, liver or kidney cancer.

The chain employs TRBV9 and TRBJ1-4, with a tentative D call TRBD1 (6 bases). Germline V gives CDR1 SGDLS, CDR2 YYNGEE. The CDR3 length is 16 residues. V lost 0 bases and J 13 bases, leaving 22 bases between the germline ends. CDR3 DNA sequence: TGTGCCAGCAGCGTAGAAGGCACAGGGTCAGAAGGCGTACTGTTTTTT. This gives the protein CASSVEGTGSEGVLFF.

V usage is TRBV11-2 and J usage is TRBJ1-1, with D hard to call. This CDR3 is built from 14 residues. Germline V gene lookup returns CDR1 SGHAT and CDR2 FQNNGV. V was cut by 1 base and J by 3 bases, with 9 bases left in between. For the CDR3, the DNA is TGTGCCAGCAGCTTAGGATTAGGTTACACTGAAGCTTTCTTT. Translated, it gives CASSLGLGYTEAFF.

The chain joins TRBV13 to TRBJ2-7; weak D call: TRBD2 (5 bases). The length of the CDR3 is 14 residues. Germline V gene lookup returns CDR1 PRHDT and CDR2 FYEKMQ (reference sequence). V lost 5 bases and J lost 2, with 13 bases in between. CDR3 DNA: TGTGCCAGCAGCCCACCTAGCAGCGCCTACGAGCAGTACTTC. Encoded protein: CASSPPSSAYEQYF.

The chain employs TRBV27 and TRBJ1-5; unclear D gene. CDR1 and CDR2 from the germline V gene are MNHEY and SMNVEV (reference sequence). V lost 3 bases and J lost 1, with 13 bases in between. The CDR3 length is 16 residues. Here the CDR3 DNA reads TGTGCCAGCAGTTTTCGTCACCAAGAAAGCAATCAGCCCCAGCATTTT. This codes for CASSFRHQESNQPQHF.

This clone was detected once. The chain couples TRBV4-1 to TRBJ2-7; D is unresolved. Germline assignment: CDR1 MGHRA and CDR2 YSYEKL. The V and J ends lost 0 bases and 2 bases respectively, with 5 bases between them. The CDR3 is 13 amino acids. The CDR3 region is CASSQEGPYEQYF. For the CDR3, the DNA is TGCGCCAGCAGCCAAGAAGGTCCCTACGAGCAGTACTTC.

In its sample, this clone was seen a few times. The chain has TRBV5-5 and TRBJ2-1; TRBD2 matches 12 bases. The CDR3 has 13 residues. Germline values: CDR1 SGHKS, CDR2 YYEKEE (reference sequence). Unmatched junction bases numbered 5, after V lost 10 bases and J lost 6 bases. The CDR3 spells CAAGTSGFNEQFF. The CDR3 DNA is TGTGCCGCCGGGACTAGCGGGTTCAATGAGCAGTTCTTC.

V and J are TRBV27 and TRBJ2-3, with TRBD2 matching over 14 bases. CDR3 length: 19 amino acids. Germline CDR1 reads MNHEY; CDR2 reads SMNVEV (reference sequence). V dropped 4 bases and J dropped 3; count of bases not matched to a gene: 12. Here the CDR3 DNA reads TGTGCCAGCAGTTCGGGACTAGCGGGAGTGCGACATACAACAGATACGCAGTATTTT. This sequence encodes CASSSGLAGVRHTTDTQYF.

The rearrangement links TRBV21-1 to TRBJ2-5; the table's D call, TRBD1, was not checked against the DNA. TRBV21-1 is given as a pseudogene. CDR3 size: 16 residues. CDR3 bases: TGTGCCAGCAGGAAACGGCGAGACAGGGGAAAAGAGACCCAGTACTTC. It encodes CASRKRRDRGKETQYF.

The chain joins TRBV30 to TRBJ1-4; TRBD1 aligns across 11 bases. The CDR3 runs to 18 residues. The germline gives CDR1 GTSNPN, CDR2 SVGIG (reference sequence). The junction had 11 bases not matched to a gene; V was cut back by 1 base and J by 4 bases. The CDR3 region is CAWSGAREDRGLNEKLFF. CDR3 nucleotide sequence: TGTGCCTGGAGTGGGGCGCGTGAGGACAGGGGGCTTAATGAAAAACTGTTTTTT.

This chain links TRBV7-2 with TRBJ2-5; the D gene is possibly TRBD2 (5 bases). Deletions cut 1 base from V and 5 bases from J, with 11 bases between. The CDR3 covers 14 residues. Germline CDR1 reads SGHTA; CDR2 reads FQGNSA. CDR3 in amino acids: CASSLGRVRETQYF. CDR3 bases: TGTGCCAGCAGCTTAGGGCGGGTACGGGAGACCCAGTACTTC.

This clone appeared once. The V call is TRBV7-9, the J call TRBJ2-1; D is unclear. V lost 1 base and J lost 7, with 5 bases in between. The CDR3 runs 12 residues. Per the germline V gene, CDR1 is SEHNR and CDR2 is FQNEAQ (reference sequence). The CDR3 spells CASSLVVNEQFF. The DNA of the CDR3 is TGTGCCAGCAGCTTAGTAGTAAATGAGCAGTTCTTC.

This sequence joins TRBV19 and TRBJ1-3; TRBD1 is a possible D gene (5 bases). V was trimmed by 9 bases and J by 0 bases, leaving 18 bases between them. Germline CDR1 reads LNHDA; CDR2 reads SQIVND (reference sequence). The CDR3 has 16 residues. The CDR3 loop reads CASTSRDSNSGNTIYF. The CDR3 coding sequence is TGTGCCAGCACTAGCCGGGACTCTAACTCTGGAAACACCATATATTTT.

The CDR3 DNA follows: TGTGCCAGCAGCCAGCCACTAGCGGGAGGGTATGAGCAGTACTTC. Residues: CASSQPLAGGYEQYF. The J gene is TRBJ2-7, the V gene TRBV4-2; TRBD2 agrees at 13 bases. The CDR3 has 15 amino acids. Germline CDR1 and CDR2: LGHNA and YNFKEQ. The V and J ends lost 3 bases and 7 bases, in that order; junction bases with no gene match: 6.

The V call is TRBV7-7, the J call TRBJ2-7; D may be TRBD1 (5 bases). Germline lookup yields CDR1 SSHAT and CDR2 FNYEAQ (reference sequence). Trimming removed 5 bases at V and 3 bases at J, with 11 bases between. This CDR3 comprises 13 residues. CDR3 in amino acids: CASSRQTDYEQYF. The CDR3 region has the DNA TGTGCCAGCAGCCGACAGACCGACTACGAGCAGTACTTC.

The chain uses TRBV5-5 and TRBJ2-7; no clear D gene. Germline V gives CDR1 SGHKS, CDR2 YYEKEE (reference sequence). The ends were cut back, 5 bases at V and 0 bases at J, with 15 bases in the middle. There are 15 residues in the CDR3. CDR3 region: CASSTGPTLSYEQYF. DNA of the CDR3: TGTGCCAGCAGTACTGGGCCAACTCTCTCCTACGAGCAGTACTTC.

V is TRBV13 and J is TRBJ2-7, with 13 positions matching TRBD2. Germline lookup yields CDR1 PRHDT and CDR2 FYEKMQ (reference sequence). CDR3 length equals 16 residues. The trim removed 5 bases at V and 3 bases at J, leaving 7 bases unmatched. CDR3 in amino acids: CASSPGLAGAIYEQYF. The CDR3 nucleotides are TGTGCCAGCAGCCCAGGACTAGCGGGAGCCATCTACGAGCAGTACTTC.

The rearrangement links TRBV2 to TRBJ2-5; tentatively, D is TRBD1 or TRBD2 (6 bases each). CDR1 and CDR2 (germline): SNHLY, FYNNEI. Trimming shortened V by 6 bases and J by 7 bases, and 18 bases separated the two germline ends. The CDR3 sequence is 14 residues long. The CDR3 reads CASRDSRDTRTQYF. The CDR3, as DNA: TGTGCCAGCAGAGATTCGCGGGACACAAGGACCCAGTACTTC.

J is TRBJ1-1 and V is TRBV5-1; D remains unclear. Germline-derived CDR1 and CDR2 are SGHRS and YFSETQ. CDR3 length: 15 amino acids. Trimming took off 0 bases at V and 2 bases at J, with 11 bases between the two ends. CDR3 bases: TGCGCCAGCAGCTTGGGCGGCGGCGGAAACACTGAAGCTTTCTTT. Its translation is CASSLGGGGNTEAFF. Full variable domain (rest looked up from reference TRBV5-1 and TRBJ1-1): KAGVTQTPRYLIKTRGQQVTLSCSPISGHRSVSWYQQTPGQGLQFLFEYFSETQRNKGNFPGRFSGRQFSNSRSEMNVSTLELGDSALYLCASSLGGGGNTEAFFGQGTRLTVV.

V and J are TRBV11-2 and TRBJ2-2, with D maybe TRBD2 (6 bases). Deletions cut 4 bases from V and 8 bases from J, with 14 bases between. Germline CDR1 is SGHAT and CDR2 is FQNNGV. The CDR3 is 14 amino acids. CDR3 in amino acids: CASSWGLPRGELFF. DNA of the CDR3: TGTGCCAGCAGCTGGGGACTCCCCCGAGGGGAGCTGTTTTTT.

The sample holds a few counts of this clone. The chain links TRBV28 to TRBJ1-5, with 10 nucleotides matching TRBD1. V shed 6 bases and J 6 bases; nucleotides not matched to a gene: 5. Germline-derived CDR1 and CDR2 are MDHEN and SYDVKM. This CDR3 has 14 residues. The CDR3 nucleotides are TGTGCCAGCAGCCGACAGGGGGCGCCTCAGCCCCAGCATTTT. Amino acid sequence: CASSRQGAPQPQHF.

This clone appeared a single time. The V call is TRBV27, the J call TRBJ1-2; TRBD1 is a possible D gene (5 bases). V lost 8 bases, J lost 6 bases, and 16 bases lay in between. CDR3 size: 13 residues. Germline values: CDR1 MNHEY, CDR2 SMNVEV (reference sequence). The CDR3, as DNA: TGTGCCAGCGGCATCAGGGAAGGGGATGGCTACACCTTC. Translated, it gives CASGIREGDGYTF.

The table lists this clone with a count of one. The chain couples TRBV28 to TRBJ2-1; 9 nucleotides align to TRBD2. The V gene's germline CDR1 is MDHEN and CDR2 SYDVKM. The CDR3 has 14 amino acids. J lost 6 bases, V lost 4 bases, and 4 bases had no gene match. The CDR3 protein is CASSWASGVNEQFF. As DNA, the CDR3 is TGTGCCAGCAGTTGGGCTAGCGGGGTCAATGAGCAGTTCTTC.

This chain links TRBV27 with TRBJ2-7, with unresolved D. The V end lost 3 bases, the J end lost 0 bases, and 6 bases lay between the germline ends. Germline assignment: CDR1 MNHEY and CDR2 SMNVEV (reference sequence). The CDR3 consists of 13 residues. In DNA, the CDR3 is TGTGCCAGCAGTTTCGGTGCCTCCTACGAGCAGTACTTC. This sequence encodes CASSFGASYEQYF.

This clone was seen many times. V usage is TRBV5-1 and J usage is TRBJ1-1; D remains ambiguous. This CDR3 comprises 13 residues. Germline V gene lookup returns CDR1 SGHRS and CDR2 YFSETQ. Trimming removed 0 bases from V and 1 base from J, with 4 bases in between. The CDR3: CASSLEGNTEAFF. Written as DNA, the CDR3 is TGCGCCAGCAGCTTGGAAGGGAACACTGAAGCTTTCTTT. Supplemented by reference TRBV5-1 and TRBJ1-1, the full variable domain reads KAGVTQTPRYLIKTRGQQVTLSCSPISGHRSVSWYQQTPGQGLQFLFEYFSETQRNKGNFPGRFSGRQFSNSRSEMNVSTLELGDSALYLCASSLEGNTEAFFGQGTRLTVV.

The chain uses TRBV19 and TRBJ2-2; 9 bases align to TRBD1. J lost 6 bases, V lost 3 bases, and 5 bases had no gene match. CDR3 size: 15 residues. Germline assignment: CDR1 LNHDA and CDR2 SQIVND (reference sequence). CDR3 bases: TGTGCCAGTAGTATTCCGACAGGGGGGGCCGGGGAGCTGTTTTTT. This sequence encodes CASSIPTGGAGELFF.